The clone carrying this T cell receptor beta chain was counted a few times. Its antigen remains unidentified. Germline V lookup: CDR1 LNHNV, CDR2 YYDKDF (reference sequence). The CDR3 sequence is 20 residues long. V lost 0 bases, J lost 0 bases, and 7 bases stayed unmatched. One entry per CDR3 protein results from TCRdb running MiXCR on the reads. In the table there are around 200,000 distinct CDR3 sequences, about 40% of which are singletons. This entry is derived from a study of T cell repertoires in cytomegalovirus infection. Looking at the study overall: Use of recently identified HLA-C-restricted and well-studied HLA-B-restricted CMV epitopes was part of the study. TCR beta signatures that were public indicated CMV infection and matching HLA type.

Study results and limitations: CMV-specific TCR beta clonotypes restricted by HLA-C were the ones dominating the ex vivo response. Pooled public TCR beta family frequency picked out CMV carriers with the relevant HLA.

This TCR was sampled from a human donor in good health (CMV status not recorded). Some clones in this sample may be carry-over from other donors' samples. The sample consisted of CD8+ T cells from cultured PBMCs, taken from culture after CMV antigen stimulation. The chain employs TRBV15 and TRBJ2-1; 14 bases are shared with TRBD2. The CDR3 DNA is TGTGCCACCAGCAGAGAAAAGGGACTAGCGGGGGCGAGCTCCTACAATGAGCAGTTCTTC. Translated, it gives CATSREKGLAGASSYNEQFF.